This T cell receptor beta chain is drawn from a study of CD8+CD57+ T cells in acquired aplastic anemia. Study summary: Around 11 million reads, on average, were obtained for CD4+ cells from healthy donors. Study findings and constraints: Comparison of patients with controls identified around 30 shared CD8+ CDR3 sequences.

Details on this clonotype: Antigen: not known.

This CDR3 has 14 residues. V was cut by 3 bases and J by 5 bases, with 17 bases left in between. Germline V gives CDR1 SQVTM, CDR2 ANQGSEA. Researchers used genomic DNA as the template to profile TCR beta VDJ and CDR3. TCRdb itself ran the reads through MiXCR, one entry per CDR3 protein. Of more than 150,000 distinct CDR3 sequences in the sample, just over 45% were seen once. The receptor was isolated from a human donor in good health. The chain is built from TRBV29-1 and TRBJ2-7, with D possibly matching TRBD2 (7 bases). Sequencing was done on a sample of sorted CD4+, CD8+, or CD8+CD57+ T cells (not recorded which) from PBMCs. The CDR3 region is CSVDGEGVSNEQYF. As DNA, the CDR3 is TGCAGCGTTGATGGGGAGGGGGTGTCGAACGAGCAGTACTTC.